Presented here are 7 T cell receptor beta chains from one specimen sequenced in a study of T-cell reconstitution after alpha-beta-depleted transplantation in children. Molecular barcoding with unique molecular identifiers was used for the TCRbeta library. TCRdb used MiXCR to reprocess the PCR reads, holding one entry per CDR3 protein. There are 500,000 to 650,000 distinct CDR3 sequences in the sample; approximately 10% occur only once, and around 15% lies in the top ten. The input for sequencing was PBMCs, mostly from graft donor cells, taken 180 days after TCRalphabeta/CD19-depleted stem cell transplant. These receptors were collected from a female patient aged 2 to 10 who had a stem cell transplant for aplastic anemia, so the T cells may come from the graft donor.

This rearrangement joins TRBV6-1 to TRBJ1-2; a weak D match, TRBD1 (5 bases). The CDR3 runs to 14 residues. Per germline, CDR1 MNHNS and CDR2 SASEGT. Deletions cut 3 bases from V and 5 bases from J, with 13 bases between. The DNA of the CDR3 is TGTGCCAGCAGTGATTGGAGGGGCCGGTATGGCTACACCTTC. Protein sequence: CASSDWRGRYGYTF.

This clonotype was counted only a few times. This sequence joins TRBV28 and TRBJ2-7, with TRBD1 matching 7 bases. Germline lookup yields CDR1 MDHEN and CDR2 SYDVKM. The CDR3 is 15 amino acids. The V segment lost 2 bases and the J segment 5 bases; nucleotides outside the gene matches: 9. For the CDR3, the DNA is TGTGCCAGCAGTTTACGGGCCGACAGGGCGGACGAGCAGTACGTC. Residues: CASSLRADRADEQYV.

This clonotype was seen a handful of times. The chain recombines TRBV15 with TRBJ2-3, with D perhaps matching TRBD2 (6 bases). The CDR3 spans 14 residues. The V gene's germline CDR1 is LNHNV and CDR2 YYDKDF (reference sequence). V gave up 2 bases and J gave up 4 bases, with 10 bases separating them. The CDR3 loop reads CATSRKLAPDTQYF. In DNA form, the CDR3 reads TGTGCCACCAGCAGAAAACTAGCTCCAGATACGCAGTATTTT.

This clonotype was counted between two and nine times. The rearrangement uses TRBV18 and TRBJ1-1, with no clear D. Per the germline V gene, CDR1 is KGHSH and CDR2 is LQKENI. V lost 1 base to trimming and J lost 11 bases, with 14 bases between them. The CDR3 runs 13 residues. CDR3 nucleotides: TGTGCCAGCTCACCACGGGCGGAAAAGGATGCTTTCTTT. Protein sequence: CASSPRAEKDAFF.

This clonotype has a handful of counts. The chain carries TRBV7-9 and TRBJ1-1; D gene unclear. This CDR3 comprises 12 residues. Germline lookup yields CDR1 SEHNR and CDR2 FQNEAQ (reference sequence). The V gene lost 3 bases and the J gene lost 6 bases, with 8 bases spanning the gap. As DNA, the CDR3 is TGTGCCAGCAGCTTTGGAGACTCTGAAGCTTTCTTT. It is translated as CASSFGDSEAFF. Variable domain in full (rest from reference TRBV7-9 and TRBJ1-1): DTGVSQNPRHKITKRGQNVTFRCDPISEHNRLYWYRQTLGQGPEFLTYFQNEAQLEKSRLLSDRFSAERPKGSFSTLEIQRTEQGDSAMYLCASSFGDSEAFFGQGTRLTVV.

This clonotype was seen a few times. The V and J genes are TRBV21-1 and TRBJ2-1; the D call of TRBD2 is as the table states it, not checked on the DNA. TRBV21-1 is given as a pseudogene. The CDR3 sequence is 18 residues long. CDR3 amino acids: CASSSPRDSSSSYNEQFF. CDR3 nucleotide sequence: TGTGCCAGCAGCTCCCCGAGGGACTCCTCTAGCTCCTACAATGAGCAGTTCTTC.

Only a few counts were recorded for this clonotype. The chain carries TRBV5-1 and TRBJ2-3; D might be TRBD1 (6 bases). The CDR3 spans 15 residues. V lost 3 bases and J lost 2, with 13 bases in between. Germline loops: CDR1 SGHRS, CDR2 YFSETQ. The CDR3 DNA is TGCGCCAGCAGCTGGTACAGGGCCCACACAGATACGCAGTATTTT. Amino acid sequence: CASSWYRAHTDTQYF. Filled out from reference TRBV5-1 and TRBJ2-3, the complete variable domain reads KAGVTQTPRYLIKTRGQQVTLSCSPISGHRSVSWYQQTPGQGLQFLFEYFSETQRNKGNFPGRFSGRQFSNSRSEMNVSTLELGDSALYLCASSWYRAHTDTQYFGPGTRLTVL.